A selection of T cell receptor beta chains follows, all from one sample in a study of T cells in Graves' hyperthyroidism and ophthalmopathy. TCRdb analysed the multiplex PCR reads with MiXCR anew, one entry per CDR3 protein. The table shows about 560,000 distinct CDR3 sequences, with around 15% occurring only once. Material for sequencing was blood. The receptors shown here come from a woman between 18 and 29 years old with Graves' hyperthyroidism. The CDR3 runs from the conserved cysteine through the conserved F or W. The D gene is left open where the match is weak. Clone size is shown for a subset of rows, as once, few, many or a class of expanded clone.

CDR3nt | CDR3aa | abundance | v_gene | d_gene | j_gene
TGCAGTGCTAGAGTACAGACTAGCGGGAGAGCCCTCACAGATACGCAGTATTTT | CSARVQTSGRALTDTQYF | many | TRBV20-1 | TRBD2 | TRBJ2-3
TGTGCCAGCAGCGAACAGGGTTGGTACGAGCAGTACTTC | CASSEQGWYEQYF | many | TRBV14 | - | TRBJ2-7
TGTGCCAGCAGTCTAAGGACAGGGACCAGCTCTGGAAACACCATATATTTT | CASSLRTGTSSGNTIYF | few | TRBV12-3/TRBV12-4 | TRBD1 | TRBJ1-3
TGCAGTGCTAGCGGTAGCACAGATACGCAGTATTTT | CSASGSTDTQYF | many | TRBV20-1 | - | TRBJ2-3
TGTGCCAGCAGCGGACAGGGGGGGTCATCCTACGAGCAGTACTTC | CASSGQGGSSYEQYF | many | TRBV11-2 | TRBD1 | TRBJ2-7
TGCAGTGCTAGAGATCTTTCGCCTGGCTACACCTTC | CSARDLSPGYTF | many | TRBV20-1 | - | TRBJ1-2
TGTGCCAGCAGCGTAACGACTAGCGGCACAGATACGCAGTATTTT | CASSVTTSGTDTQYF | many | TRBV7-3 | TRBD2 | TRBJ2-3
TGCGCCAGCAGCCGAAGATACAGGGGGAGCTCCTATAATTCACCCCTCCACTTT | CASSRRYRGSSYNSPLHF | few | TRBV5-1 | TRBD1 | TRBJ1-6
TGTGCCAGCACCCCGATTGGACAGTCCTACGAGCAGTACTTC | CASTPIGQSYEQYF | - | TRBV5-6 | - | TRBJ2-7
TGTGCCAGCAGCTTAAGTCTTAGCGGACTAGCGGGAAATACGCAGTATTTT | CASSLSLSGLAGNTQYF | few | TRBV7-9 | TRBD2 | TRBJ2-3
TGTGCCAGCAGCACACGGACAGCGCAGGCCAAAAACATTCAGTACTTC | CASSTRTAQAKNIQYF | few | TRBV7-9 | - | TRBJ2-4
TGTGCCAGCAGCCAAAGACAGAGTGGTTCACCCCTCCACTTT | CASSQRQSGSPLHF | many | TRBV7-8 | - | TRBJ1-6
TGTGCCAGCAGCCAAGGACCGAACACCGGGGAGCTGTTTTTT | CASSQGPNTGELFF | few | TRBV3-1 | - | TRBJ2-2
TGTGCCAGCCGTCGCGAATATAATTCACCCCTCCACTTT | CASRREYNSPLHF | few | TRBV27 | - | TRBJ1-6
TGTGCCAGCAATATACCGGGACTAGCGGACACAGATACGCAGTATTTT | CASNIPGLADTDTQYF | - | TRBV6-1 | TRBD2 | TRBJ2-3
TGTGCCAGCAGTACGGACTCTCGCGGGAGTGCAGATACGCAGTATTTT | CASSTDSRGSADTQYF | many | TRBV28 | TRBD2 | TRBJ2-3
TGCAGTGCGCTGGGACAGGGGGGCAATCAGCCCCAGCATTTT | CSALGQGGNQPQHF | few | TRBV20-1 | TRBD1 | TRBJ1-5
TGTGCCAGCAGCAACAGGACTAGTTGGGATACGCAGTATTTT | CASSNRTSWDTQYF | many | TRBV11-1 | TRBD2 | TRBJ2-3
TGTGCCAGCAGTGACTGGGGGGGGAACACTGAAGCTTTCTTT | CASSDWGGNTEAFF | few | TRBV6-1 | - | TRBJ1-1
TGTGCCAGCAGTGAAGGTCGCCATCGGGGCAATCAGCCCCAGCATTTT | CASSEGRHRGNQPQHF | few | TRBV6-1 | - | TRBJ1-5
TGTGCCAGCAGTTACTCGATGGCTAGCGGGTCCTACAATGAGCAGTTCTTC | CASSYSMASGSYNEQFF | few | TRBV6-2/TRBV6-3 | TRBD2 | TRBJ2-1
TGTGCCAGCACCGCCGCCGGGACAGGGCTAGTTTCCCTCCACTTT | CASTAAGTGLVSLHF | - | TRBV7-9 | TRBD1 | TRBJ1-6
TGTGCCACCAGTGGCTCAGGGGGCAATCCCAATTCGAACACTGAAGCTTTCTTT | CATSGSGGNPNSNTEAFF | few | TRBV24-1 | TRBD1 | TRBJ1-1
TGTGCCAGCAGTGAACTGACAGGGAGTTCCTACGAGCAGTACTTC | CASSELTGSSYEQYF | - | TRBV2 | TRBD1 | TRBJ2-7
TGCAGTGCTAGAGTGGGGCCGCCGAGTGAGCAGTACTTC | CSARVGPPSEQYF | many | TRBV20-1 | - | TRBJ2-7
TGTGCCAGCAGCCGCCTCACTAGCGGGAGCTCCTACAATGAGCAGTTCTTC | CASSRLTSGSSYNEQFF | - | TRBV11-2 | TRBD2 | TRBJ2-1
TGTGCTAGTGGACAACAGGGGAGCACGGATGAGCAGTTCTTC | CASGQQGSTDEQFF | many | TRBV12-5 | TRBD1 | TRBJ2-1
TGTGCCAGCAGTTTCTACGCTCCGCGGCATGAGGACTATGGCTACACCTTC | CASSFYAPRHEDYGYTF | - | TRBV27 | - | TRBJ1-2